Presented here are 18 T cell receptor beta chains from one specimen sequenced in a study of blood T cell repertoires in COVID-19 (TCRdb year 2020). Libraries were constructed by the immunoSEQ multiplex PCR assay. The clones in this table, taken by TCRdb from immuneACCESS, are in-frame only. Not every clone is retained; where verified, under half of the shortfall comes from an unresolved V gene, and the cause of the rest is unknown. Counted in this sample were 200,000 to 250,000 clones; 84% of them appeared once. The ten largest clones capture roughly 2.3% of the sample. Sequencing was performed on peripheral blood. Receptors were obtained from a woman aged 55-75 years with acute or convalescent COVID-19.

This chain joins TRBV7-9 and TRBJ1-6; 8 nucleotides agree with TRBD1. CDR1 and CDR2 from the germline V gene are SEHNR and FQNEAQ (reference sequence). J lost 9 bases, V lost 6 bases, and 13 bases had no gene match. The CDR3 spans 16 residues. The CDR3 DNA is TGTGCCAGCAGGTCACAGTCTCCTCAGGGGGCTTCACCCCTCCACTTT. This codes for CASRSQSPQGASPLHF.

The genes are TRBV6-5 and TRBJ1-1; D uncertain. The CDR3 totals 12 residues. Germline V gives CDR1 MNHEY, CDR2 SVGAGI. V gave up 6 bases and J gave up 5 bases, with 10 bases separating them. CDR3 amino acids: CASSLGRTEAFF. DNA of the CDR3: TGTGCCAGCAGCCTAGGGAGGACTGAAGCTTTCTTT.

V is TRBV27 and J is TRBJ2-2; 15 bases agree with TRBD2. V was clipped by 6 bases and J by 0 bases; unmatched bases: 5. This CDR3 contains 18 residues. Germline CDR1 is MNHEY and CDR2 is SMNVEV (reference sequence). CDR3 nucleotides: TGTGCCAGCAGGACCAGGACTAGCGGGGGGGCGAACACCGGGGAGCTGTTTTTT. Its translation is CASRTRTSGGANTGELFF.

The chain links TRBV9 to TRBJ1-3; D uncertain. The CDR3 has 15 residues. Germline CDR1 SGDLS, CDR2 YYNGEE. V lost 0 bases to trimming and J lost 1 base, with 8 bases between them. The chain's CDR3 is CASSVAGESGNTIYF. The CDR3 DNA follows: TGTGCCAGCAGCGTAGCTGGAGAGTCTGGAAACACCATATATTTT.

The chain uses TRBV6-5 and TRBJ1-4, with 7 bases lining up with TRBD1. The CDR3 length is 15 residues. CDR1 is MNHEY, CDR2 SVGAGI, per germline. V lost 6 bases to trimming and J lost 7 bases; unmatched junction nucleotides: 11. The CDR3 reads CASSRYRDSREKLFF. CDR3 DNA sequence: TGTGCCAGCAGCAGATACCGGGACAGTCGTGAAAAACTGTTTTTT.

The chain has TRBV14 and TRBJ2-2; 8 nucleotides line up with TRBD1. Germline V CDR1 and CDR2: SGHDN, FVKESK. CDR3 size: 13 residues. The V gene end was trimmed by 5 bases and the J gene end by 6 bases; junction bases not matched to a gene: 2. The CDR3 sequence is CASSRTGSGELFF. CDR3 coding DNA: TGTGCCAGCAGCAGGACAGGGTCCGGGGAGCTGTTTTTT.

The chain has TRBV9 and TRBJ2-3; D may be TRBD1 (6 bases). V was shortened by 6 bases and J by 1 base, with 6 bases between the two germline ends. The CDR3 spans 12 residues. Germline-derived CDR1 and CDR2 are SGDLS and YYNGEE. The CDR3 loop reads CASKGGTDTQYF. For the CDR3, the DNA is TGTGCCAGCAAGGGGGGCACAGATACGCAGTATTTT.

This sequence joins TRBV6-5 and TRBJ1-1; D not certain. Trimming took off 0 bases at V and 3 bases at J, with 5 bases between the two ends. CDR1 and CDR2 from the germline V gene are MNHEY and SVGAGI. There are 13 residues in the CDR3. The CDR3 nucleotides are TGTGCCAGCAGTTACTCGAGGGACACTGAAGCTTTCTTT. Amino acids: CASSYSRDTEAFF.

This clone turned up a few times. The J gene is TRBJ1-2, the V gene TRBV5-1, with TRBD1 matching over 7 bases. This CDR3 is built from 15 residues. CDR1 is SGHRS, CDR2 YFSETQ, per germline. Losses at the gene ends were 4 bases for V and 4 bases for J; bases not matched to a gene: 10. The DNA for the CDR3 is TGCGCCAGCAGCCAAGGACCGACAGGGAGCTATGGCTACACCTTC. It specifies CASSQGPTGSYGYTF. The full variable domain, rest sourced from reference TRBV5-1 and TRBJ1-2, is KAGVTQTPRYLIKTRGQQVTLSCSPISGHRSVSWYQQTPGQGLQFLFEYFSETQRNKGNFPGRFSGRQFSNSRSEMNVSTLELGDSALYLCASSQGPTGSYGYTFGSGTRLTVV.

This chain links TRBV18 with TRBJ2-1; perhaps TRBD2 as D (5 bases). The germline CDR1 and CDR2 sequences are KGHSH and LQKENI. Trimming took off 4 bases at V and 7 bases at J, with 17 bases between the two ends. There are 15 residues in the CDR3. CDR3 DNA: TGTGCCAGCTCACGACCCGACTACCTCCTGAATGAGCAGTTCTTC. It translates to CASSRPDYLLNEQFF.

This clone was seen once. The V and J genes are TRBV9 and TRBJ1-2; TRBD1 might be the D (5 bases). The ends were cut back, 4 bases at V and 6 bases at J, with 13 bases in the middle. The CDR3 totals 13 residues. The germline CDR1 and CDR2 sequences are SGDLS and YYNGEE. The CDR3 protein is CASSPPGEHGYTF. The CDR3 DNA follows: TGTGCCAGCAGCCCACCGGGGGAGCATGGCTACACCTTC.

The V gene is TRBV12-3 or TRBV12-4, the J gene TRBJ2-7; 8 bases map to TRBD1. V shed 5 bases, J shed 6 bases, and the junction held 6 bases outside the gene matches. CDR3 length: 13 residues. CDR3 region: CASSPGTGGEQYF. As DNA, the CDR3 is TGTGCCAGCAGTCCCGGGACAGGTGGCGAGCAGTACTTC.

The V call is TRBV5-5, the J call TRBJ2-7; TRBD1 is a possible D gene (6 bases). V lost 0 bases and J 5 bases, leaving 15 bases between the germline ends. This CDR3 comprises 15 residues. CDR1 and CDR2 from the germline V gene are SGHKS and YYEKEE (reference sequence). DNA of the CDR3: TGTGCCAGCAGCTTGGTTAGCAGGGGCATGGACGAGCAGTACTTC. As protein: CASSLVSRGMDEQYF.

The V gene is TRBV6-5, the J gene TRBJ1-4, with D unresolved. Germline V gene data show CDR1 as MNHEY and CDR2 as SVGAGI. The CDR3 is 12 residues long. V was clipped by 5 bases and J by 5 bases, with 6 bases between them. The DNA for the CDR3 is TGTGCCAGCAGTACTTACAATGAAAAACTGTTTTTT. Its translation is CASSTYNEKLFF.

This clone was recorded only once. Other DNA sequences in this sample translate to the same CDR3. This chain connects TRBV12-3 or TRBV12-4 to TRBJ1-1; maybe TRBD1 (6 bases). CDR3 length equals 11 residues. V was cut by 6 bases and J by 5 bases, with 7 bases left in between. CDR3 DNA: TGTGCCAGCAGGCAGGGGACTGAAGCTTTCTTT. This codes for CASRQGTEAFF.

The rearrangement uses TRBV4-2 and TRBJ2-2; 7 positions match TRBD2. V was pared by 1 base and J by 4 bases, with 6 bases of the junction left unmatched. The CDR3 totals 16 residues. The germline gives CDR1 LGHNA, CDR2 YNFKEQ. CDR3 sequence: CASSQVTGGSTGELFF. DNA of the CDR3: TGTGCCAGCAGCCAAGTGACCGGGGGGAGCACCGGGGAGCTGTTTTTT.

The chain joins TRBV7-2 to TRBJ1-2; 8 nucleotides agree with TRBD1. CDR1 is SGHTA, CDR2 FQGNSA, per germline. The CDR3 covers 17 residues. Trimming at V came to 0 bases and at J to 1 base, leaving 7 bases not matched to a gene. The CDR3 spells CASSLAPGTGDNYGYTF. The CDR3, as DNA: TGTGCCAGCAGCTTAGCCCCCGGGACAGGCGATAACTATGGCTACACCTTC.

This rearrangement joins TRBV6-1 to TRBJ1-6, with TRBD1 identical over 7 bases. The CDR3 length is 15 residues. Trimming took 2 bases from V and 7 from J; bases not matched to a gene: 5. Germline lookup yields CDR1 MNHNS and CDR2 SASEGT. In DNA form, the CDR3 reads TGTGCCAGCAGTGAATCGGGGACAGTCAATTCACCCCTCCACTTT. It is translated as CASSESGTVNSPLHF.